A selection of T cell receptor beta chains follows, all from one sample in a study of OX40 agonist ivuxolimab in advanced cancers. Measured with immunoSEQ multiplex PCR; TCRdb has only the in-frame clones, and not every one. This table holds more than 45,000 clones, less than 90% found once. Sequencing was performed on CD4+ or CD8+ T cells sorted from blood, taken in a trial of the OX40 agonist ivuxolimab. The origin of the receptors is an adult with an advanced solid tumor such as melanoma, head and neck, liver or kidney cancer. CDR3s include the opening cysteine and the closing phenylalanine or tryptophan. D genes are given only for firm matches. The size field is filled for only some rows; it gives once, few, many or a size class.

J gene: TRBJ1-1; CDR3 length: 13; clone size: -; V gene: TRBV2; D gene: -; CDR3 protein: CASSKEPGPEAFF; CDR3 DNA: TGTGCCAGCAGCAAAGAACCAGGTCCTGAAGCTTTCTTT
J gene: TRBJ1-4; CDR3 length: 14; clone size: -; V gene: TRBV5-1; D gene: -; CDR3 protein: CASSLAGFNEKLFF; CDR3 DNA: TGCGCCAGCAGCTTGGCAGGGTTTAATGAAAAACTGTTTTTT
J gene: TRBJ2-3; CDR3 length: 17; clone size: -; V gene: TRBV28; D gene: TRBD2; CDR3 protein: CASSLWTSGGGTDTQYF; CDR3 DNA: TGTGCCAGCAGTTTATGGACTAGCGGGGGGGGCACAGATACGCAGTATTTT
J gene: TRBJ2-4; CDR3 length: 15; clone size: -; V gene: TRBV28; D gene: TRBD1; CDR3 protein: CASSKTGGAENIQYF; CDR3 DNA: TGTGCCAGCAGTAAAACAGGGGGCGCCGAAAACATTCAGTACTTC
J gene: TRBJ1-4; CDR3 length: 14; clone size: -; V gene: TRBV5-5; D gene: TRBD1; CDR3 protein: CASSEDRGREKLFF; CDR3 DNA: TGTGCCAGCAGCGAGGACAGGGGGCGCGAAAAACTGTTTTTT
J gene: TRBJ1-2; CDR3 length: 15; clone size: -; V gene: TRBV6-4; D gene: TRBD1; CDR3 protein: CASSERTGGPSGYTF; CDR3 DNA: TGTGCCAGCAGTGAGAGGACAGGGGGGCCCAGTGGCTACACCTTC
J gene: TRBJ1-5; CDR3 length: 15; clone size: few; V gene: TRBV4-1; D gene: -; CDR3 protein: CASSRSGVRDQPQHF; CDR3 DNA: TGCGCCAGCAGCCGCTCAGGGGTCCGGGATCAGCCCCAGCATTTT
J gene: TRBJ2-7; CDR3 length: 13; clone size: -; V gene: TRBV19; D gene: -; CDR3 protein: CASSWGRAYEQYF; CDR3 DNA: TGTGCCAGTAGTTGGGGCAGGGCCTACGAGCAGTACTTC
J gene: TRBJ2-2; CDR3 length: 14; clone size: -; V gene: TRBV28; D gene: -; CDR3 protein: CASEGGPGTGELFF; CDR3 DNA: TGTGCCAGCGAAGGGGGGCCTGGGACCGGGGAGCTGTTTTTT
J gene: TRBJ1-1; CDR3 length: 12; clone size: -; V gene: TRBV5-4; D gene: -; CDR3 protein: CASSLGYTEAFF; CDR3 DNA: TGTGCCAGCAGCTTGGGGTACACTGAAGCTTTCTTT
J gene: TRBJ2-3; CDR3 length: 14; clone size: -; V gene: TRBV11-3; D gene: -; CDR3 protein: CASSPGTWADTQYF; CDR3 DNA: TGTGCCAGCAGCCCCGGGACTTGGGCAGATACGCAGTATTTT
J gene: TRBJ2-7; CDR3 length: 13; clone size: -; V gene: TRBV6-6; D gene: TRBD1; CDR3 protein: CASSFGTDYEQYF; CDR3 DNA: TGTGCCAGCAGTTTCGGGACAGACTACGAGCAGTACTTC
J gene: TRBJ1-1; CDR3 length: 14; clone size: -; V gene: TRBV28; D gene: -; CDR3 protein: CASSFGGGGIEAFF; CDR3 DNA: TGTGCCAGCAGTTTCGGGGGTGGAGGTATTGAAGCTTTCTTT
J gene: TRBJ1-1; CDR3 length: 12; clone size: -; V gene: TRBV28; D gene: -; CDR3 protein: CASSSTGNEAFF; CDR3 DNA: TGTGCCAGCAGTTCGACAGGCAATGAAGCTTTCTTT
J gene: TRBJ1-4; CDR3 length: 15; clone size: -; V gene: TRBV5-5; D gene: TRBD1; CDR3 protein: CASSSGTGGGEKLFF; CDR3 DNA: TGTGCCAGCAGCTCAGGGACAGGGGGCGGTGAAAAACTGTTTTTT
J gene: TRBJ1-5; CDR3 length: 15; clone size: -; V gene: TRBV28; D gene: -; CDR3 protein: CASSSTDSSNQPQHF; CDR3 DNA: TGTGCCAGCAGTTCTACCGACAGTAGCAATCAGCCCCAGCATTTT
J gene: TRBJ2-7; CDR3 length: 14; clone size: -; V gene: TRBV6-5; D gene: TRBD1; CDR3 protein: CASSYLAGGDEQYF; CDR3 DNA: TGTGCCAGCAGTTATTTGGCAGGGGGAGACGAGCAGTACTTC
J gene: TRBJ2-7; CDR3 length: 13; clone size: -; V gene: TRBV11-2; D gene: TRBD1; CDR3 protein: CASSSQGAYEQYF; CDR3 DNA: TGTGCCAGCAGCTCGCAGGGGGCCTACGAGCAGTACTTC
J gene: TRBJ2-1; CDR3 length: 15; clone size: -; V gene: TRBV6-5; D gene: TRBD2; CDR3 protein: CASSRTSGYYNEQFF; CDR3 DNA: TGTGCCAGCAGTCGGACTAGCGGGTACTACAATGAGCAGTTCTTC
J gene: TRBJ2-1; CDR3 length: 16; clone size: -; V gene: TRBV27; D gene: -; CDR3 protein: CASSLRGQVPYNEQFF; CDR3 DNA: TGTGCCAGCAGTTTACGAGGGCAGGTACCCTACAATGAGCAGTTCTTC
J gene: TRBJ2-5; CDR3 length: 14; clone size: -; V gene: TRBV7-3; D gene: -; CDR3 protein: CASSLDLAEETQYF; CDR3 DNA: TGTGCCAGCAGCTTAGATCTAGCCGAAGAGACCCAGTACTTC
J gene: TRBJ2-7; CDR3 length: 14; clone size: -; V gene: TRBV14; D gene: -; CDR3 protein: CASSQGFLAGEQYF; CDR3 DNA: TGTGCCAGCAGCCAAGGTTTCCTGGCGGGCGAGCAGTACTTC
J gene: TRBJ2-7; CDR3 length: 12; clone size: -; V gene: TRBV10-3; D gene: -; CDR3 protein: CAVGAETYEQYF; CDR3 DNA: TGTGCCGTCGGAGCGGAAACCTACGAGCAGTACTTC
J gene: TRBJ1-4; CDR3 length: 16; clone size: -; V gene: TRBV5-5; D gene: TRBD1; CDR3 protein: CASSPQPGQGHEKLFF; CDR3 DNA: TGTGCCAGCAGCCCACAGCCGGGACAGGGCCATGAAAAACTGTTTTTT
J gene: TRBJ2-1; CDR3 length: 14; clone size: -; V gene: TRBV5-6; D gene: TRBD2; CDR3 protein: CASSLAGGNNEQFF; CDR3 DNA: TGTGCCAGCAGCTTAGCGGGAGGCAACAATGAGCAGTTCTTC
J gene: TRBJ1-3; CDR3 length: 14; clone size: -; V gene: TRBV6-1; D gene: -; CDR3 protein: CATLQGTSGNTIYF; CDR3 DNA: TGTGCCACCCTACAGGGCACCTCTGGAAACACCATATATTTT
J gene: TRBJ2-3; CDR3 length: 14; clone size: -; V gene: TRBV11-2; D gene: -; CDR3 protein: CASSPGLATDTQYF; CDR3 DNA: TGTGCCAGCAGCCCCGGCCTTGCCACAGATACGCAGTATTTT